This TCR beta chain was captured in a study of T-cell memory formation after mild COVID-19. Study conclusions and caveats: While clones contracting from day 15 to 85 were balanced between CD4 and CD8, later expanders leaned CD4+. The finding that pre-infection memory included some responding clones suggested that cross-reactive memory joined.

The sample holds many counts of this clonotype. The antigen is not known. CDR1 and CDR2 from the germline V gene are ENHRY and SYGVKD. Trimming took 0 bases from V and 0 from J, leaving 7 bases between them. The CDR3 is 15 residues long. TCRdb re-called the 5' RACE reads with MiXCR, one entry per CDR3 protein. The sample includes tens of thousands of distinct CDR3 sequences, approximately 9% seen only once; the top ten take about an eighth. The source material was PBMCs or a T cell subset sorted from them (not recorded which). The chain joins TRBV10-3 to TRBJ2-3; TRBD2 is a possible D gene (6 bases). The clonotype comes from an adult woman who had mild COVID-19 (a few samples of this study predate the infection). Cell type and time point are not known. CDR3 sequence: CAISESGTSTDTQYF. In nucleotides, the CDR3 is TGTGCCATCAGTGAGTCGGGGACTAGCACAGATACGCAGTATTTT.